This T cell receptor beta chain is drawn from a study of cytomegalovirus exposure and HLA in healthy donors. Study-wide results and limits: In vitro assays verified that three CMV-associated chains recognized CMV antigens specifically. TCR sequences were mostly rare, though some public TCRs occurred in many donors.

The CDR3 has 15 residues. V lost 5 bases, J lost 4 bases, and 9 bases stayed unmatched. Germline CDR1 SEHNR, CDR2 FQNEAQ (reference sequence). Primers: 60 Vbeta forward and 13 Jbeta reverse. As handled by the study authors: Among the unique TCR beta chains that a later analysis counted, about 85 million in all, roughly 11 million were shared. Assay used: immunoSEQ multiplex PCR; TCRdb lists only in-frame clones, some missing. The DNA was the basis for D and trimming; V, J and clone size are from that table. The sample yields more than 95,000 clones, roughly three quarters seen once. Sampled while nominally healthy, donors likely had unrecorded immune exposures. Regarding this clone: Its antigen is as yet unknown.

This receptor was identified in a woman between 35 and 50 years old in good health and CMV-seronegative. The chain links TRBV7-9 to TRBJ1-1, with TRBD1 matching 8 bases. Sequenced: PBMCs. The CDR3 DNA is TGTGCCAGCAGCGCCAGACAGGGGCAGGTCACTGAAGCTTTCTTT. This gives the protein CASSARQGQVTEAFF.